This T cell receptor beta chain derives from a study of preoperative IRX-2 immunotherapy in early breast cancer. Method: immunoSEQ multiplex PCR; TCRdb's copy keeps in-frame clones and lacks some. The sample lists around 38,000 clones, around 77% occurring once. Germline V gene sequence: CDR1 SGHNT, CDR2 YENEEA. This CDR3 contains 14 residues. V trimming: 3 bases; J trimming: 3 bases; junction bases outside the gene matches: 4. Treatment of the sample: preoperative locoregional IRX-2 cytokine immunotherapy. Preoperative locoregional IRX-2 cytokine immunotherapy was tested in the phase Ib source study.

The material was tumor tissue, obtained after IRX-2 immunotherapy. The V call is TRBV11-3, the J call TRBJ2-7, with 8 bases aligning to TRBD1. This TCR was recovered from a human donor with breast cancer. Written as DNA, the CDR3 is TGTGCCAGCAGCTTCGAGACAGGGGTCTACGAGCAGTACTTC. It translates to CASSFETGVYEQYF. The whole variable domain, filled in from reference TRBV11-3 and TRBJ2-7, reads EAGVVQSPRYKIIEKKQPVAFWCNPISGHNTLYWYLQNLGQGPELLIRYENEEAVDDSQLPKDRFSAERLKGVDSTLKIQPAELGDSAVYLCASSFETGVYEQYFGPGTRLTVT.